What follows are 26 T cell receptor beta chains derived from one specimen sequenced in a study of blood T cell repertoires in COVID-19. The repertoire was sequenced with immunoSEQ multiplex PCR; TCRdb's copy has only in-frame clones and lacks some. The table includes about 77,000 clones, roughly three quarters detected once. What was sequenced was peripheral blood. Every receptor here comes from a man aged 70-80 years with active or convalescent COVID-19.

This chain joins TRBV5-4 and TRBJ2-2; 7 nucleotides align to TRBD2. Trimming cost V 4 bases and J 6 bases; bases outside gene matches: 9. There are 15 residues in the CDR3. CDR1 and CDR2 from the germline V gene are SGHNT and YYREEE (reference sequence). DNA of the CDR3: TGTGCCAGCAGCCCGAGGGAGGGAATTCCCGGGGAGCTGTTTTTT. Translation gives CASSPREGIPGELFF.

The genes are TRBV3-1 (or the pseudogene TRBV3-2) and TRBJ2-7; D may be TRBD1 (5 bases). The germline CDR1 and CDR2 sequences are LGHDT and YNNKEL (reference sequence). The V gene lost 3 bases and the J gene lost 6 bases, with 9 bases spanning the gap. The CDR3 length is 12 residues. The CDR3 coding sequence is TGTGCCAGCAGCCAGGGCCAGGGCGAGCAGTACTTC. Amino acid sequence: CASSQGQGEQYF.

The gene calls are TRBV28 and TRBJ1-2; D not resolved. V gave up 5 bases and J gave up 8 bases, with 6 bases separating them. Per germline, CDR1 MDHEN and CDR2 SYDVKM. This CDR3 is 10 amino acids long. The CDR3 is CASSRLGYTF. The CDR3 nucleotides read TGTGCCAGCAGTCGTCTGGGCTACACCTTC.

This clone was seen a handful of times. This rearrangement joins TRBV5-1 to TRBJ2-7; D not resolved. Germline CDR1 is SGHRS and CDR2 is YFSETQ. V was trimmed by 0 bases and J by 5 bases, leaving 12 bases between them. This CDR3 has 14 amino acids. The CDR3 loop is CASSLVKADDEQYF. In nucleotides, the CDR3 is TGCGCCAGCAGCTTGGTTAAGGCGGATGACGAGCAGTACTTC.

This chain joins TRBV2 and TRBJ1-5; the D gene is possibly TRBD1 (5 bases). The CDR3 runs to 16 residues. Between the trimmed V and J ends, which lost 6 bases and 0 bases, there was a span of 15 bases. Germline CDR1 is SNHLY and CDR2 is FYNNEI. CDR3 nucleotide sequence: TGTGCCAGCAGCCCGTGGGACTCTTATAGCAATCAGCCCCAGCATTTT. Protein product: CASSPWDSYSNQPQHF.

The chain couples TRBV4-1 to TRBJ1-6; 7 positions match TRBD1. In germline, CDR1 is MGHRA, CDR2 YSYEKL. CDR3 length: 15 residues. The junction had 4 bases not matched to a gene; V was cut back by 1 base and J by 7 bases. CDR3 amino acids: CASSQGQGPNSPLHF. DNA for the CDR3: TGCGCCAGCAGCCAAGGACAGGGCCCGAATTCACCCCTCCACTTT.

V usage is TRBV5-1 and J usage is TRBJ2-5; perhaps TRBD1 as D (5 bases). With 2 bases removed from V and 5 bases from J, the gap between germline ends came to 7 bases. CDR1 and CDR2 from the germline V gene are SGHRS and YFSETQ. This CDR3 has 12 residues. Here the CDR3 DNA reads TGCGCCAGCAGCTTCCAGGGTGAGACCCAGTACTTC. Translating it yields CASSFQGETQYF. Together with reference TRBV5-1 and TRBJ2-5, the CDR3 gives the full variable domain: KAGVTQTPRYLIKTRGQQVTLSCSPISGHRSVSWYQQTPGQGLQFLFEYFSETQRNKGNFPGRFSGRQFSNSRSEMNVSTLELGDSALYLCASSFQGETQYFGPGTRLLVL.

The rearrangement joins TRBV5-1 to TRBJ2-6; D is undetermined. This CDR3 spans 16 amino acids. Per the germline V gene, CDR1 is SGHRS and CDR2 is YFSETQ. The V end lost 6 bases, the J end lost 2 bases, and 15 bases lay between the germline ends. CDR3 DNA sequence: TGCGCCAGCACAATAACGGCAGGCGCTGGGGCCAACGTCCTGACTTTC. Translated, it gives CASTITAGAGANVLTF.

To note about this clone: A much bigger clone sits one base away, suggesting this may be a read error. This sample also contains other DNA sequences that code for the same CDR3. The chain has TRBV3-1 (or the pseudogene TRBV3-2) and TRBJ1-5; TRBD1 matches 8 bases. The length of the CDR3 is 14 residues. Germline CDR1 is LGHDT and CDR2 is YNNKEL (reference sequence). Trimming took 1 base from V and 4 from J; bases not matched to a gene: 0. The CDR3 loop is CASSQGQGNQPQHF. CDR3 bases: TGTGCCAGCAGCCAAGGACAGGGGAATCAGCCCCAGCATTTT.

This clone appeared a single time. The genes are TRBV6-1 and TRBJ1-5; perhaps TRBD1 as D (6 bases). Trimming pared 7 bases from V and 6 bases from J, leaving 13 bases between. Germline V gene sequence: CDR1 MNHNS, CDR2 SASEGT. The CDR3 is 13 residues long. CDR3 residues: CASNDRTGQPQHF. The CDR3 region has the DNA TGTGCCAGCAATGACAGGACTGGTCAGCCCCAGCATTTT.

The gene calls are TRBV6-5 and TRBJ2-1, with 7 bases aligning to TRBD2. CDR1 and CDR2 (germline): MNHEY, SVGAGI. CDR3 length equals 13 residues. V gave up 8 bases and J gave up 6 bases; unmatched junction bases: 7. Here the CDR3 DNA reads TGTGCCAGCCAACCGGGACTACCCAATGAGCAGTTCTTC. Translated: CASQPGLPNEQFF.

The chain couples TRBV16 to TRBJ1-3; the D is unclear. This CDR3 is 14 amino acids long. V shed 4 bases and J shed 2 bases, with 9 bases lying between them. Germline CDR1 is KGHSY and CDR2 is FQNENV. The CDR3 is CASSLSQAGNTIYF. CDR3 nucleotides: TGTGCCAGCAGCCTATCGCAGGCTGGAAACACCATATATTTT.

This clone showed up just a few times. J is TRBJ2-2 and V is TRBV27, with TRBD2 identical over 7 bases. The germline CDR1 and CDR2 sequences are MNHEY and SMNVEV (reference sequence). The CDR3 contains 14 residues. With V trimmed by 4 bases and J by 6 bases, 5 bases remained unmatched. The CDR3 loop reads CASSWFRGAGELFF. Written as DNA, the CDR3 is TGTGCCAGCAGTTGGTTCCGGGGGGCCGGGGAGCTGTTTTTT.

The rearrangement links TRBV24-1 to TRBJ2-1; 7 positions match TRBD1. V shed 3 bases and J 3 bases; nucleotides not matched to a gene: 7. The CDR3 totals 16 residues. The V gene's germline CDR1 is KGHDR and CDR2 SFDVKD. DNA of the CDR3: TGTGCCACCAGTGATCAACAGGGGATATACTACAATGAGCAGTTCTTC. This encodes CATSDQQGIYYNEQFF.

Written as DNA, the CDR3 is TGTGCCAGCAGCTTAGAGTATCGCGGCCGTCCGAGTCCAGATACGCAGTATTTT. Translation: CASSLEYRGRPSPDTQYF. V and J are TRBV7-8 and TRBJ2-3; D gene uncertain. Looked up from germline, CDR1 is SGHVS and CDR2 is FQNEAQ. The CDR3 has 18 amino acids. V lost 1 base to trimming and J lost 4 bases, with 21 bases between them.

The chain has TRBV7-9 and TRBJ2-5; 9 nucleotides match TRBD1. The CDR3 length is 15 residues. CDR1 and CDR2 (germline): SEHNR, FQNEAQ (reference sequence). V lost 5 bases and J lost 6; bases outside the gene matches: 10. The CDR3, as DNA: TGTGCCAGCAGCCCCCAACCGGGACAGGGAAAGACCCAGTACTTC. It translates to CASSPQPGQGKTQYF.

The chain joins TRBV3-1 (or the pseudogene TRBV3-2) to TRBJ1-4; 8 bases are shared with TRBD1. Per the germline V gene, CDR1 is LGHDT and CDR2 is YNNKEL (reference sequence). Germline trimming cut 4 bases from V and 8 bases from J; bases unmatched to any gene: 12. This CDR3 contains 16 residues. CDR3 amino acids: CASSLGPTGVGEKLFF. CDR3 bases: TGTGCCAGCAGCCTCGGACCGACAGGGGTTGGGGAAAAACTGTTTTTT.

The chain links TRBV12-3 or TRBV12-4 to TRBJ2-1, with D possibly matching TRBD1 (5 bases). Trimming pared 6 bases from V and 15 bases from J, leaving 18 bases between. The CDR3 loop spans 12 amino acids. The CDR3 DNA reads TGTGCCAGCAGCCGCAGGGTCGAGATTAGGTTCTTC. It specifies CASSRRVEIRFF.

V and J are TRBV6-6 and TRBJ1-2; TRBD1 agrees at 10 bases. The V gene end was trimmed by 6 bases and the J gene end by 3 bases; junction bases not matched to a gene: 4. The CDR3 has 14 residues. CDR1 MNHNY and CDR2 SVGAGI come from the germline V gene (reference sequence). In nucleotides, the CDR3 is TGTGCCAGCAGGGACAGGGGGAGTGACTATGGCTACACCTTC. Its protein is CASRDRGSDYGYTF.

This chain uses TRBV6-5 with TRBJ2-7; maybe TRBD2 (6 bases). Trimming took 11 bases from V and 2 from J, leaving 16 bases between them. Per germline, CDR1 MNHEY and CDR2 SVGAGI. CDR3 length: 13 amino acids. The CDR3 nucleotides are TGTGCCCTCGGGGAGGTCCGCCCCTACGAGCAGTACTTC. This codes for CALGEVRPYEQYF.

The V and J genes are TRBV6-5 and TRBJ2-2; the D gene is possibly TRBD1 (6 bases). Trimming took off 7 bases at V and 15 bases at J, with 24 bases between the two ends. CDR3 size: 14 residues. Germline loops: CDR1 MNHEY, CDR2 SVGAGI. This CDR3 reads CASTARQGQGVVFF. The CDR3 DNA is TGTGCCAGCACCGCTCGTCAGGGGCAGGGTGTGGTGTTTTTT.

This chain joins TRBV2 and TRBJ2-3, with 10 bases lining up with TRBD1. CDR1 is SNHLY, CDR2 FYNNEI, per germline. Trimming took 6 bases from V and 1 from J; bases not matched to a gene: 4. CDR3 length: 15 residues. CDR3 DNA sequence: TGTGCCAGCAGGGAGGGACAGGGGCGCACAGATACGCAGTATTTT. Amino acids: CASREGQGRTDTQYF.

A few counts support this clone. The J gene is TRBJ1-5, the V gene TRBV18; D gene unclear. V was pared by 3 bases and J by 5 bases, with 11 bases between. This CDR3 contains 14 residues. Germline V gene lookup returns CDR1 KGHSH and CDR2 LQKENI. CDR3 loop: CASSPLKQDQPQHF. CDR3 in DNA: TGTGCCAGCTCACCGTTGAAGCAGGATCAGCCCCAGCATTTT.

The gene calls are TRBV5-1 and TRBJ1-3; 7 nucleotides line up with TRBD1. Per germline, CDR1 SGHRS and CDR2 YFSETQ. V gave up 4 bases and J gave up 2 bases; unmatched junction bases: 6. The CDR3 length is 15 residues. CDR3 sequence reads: CASSASQGAGNTIYF. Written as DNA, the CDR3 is TGCGCCAGCAGCGCCAGTCAGGGGGCTGGAAACACCATATATTTT.

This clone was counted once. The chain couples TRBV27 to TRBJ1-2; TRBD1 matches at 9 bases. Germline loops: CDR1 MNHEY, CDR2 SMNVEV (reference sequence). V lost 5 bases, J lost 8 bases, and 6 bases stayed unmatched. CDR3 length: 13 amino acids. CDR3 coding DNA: TGTGCCAGCAGTCTACAGGGGGCGCTGGGCTACACCTTC. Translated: CASSLQGALGYTF.

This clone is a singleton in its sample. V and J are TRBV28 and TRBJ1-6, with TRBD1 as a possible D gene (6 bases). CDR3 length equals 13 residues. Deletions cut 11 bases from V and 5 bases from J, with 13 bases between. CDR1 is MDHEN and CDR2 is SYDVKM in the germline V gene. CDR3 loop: CASRGSDNSPLHF. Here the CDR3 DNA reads TGTGCCTCCAGGGGTTCAGATAATTCACCCCTCCACTTT.